The 29 T cell receptor beta chains presented below share a single source sample, sequenced in a study of technical replicates of blood from a few donors. Assay used: immunoSEQ multiplex PCR; TCRdb lists only in-frame clones, some missing. The sample shows 66,000 or so clones, over 75% of them seen only once. Sequenced input: PBMCs. These TCRs come from a human donor in good health. Some clones in this sample may be carry-over from other donors' samples.

The rearrangement joins TRBV2 to TRBJ2-5; perhaps TRBD2 as D (6 bases). The CDR3 totals 15 residues. V lost 6 bases and J lost 5, with 19 bases in between. CDR1 is SNHLY and CDR2 is FYNNEI in the germline V gene. The CDR3 nucleotides are TGTGCCAGCAGACGAGAGGGCGGGGCGGGGGAGACCCAGTACTTC. It codes for CASRREGGAGETQYF.

The chain joins TRBV7-2 to TRBJ2-7; no clear D gene. Trimming took off 0 bases at V and 0 bases at J, with 6 bases between the two ends. The CDR3 contains 14 residues. Germline loops: CDR1 SGHTA, CDR2 FQGNSA. CDR3 region: CASSLAQASYEQYF. The CDR3 DNA reads TGTGCCAGCAGCTTAGCTCAGGCCTCCTACGAGCAGTACTTC.

The CDR3 DNA sequence: TGTGCCAGCAGTGAATGGGGACAGGGGGTTGAAAAACTGTTTTTT. Its protein product is CASSEWGQGVEKLFF. The rearrangement links TRBV25-1 to TRBJ1-4, with 11 nucleotides matching TRBD1. This CDR3 spans 15 amino acids. Germline-derived CDR1 and CDR2 are MGHDK and SYGVNS. After removal of 1 base from V and 7 bases from J, the junction contained 2 bases not matched to a gene.

The chain joins TRBV7-9 to TRBJ2-1, with TRBD1 matching 10 bases. The J segment lost 9 bases and the V segment lost 6 bases, leaving 5 bases of the junction unmatched. Germline CDR1 is SEHNR and CDR2 is FQNEAQ (reference sequence). This CDR3 spans 13 amino acids. This CDR3 is CASRTGQGTEQFF. The CDR3 DNA is TGTGCCAGCAGAACGGGACAGGGGACTGAGCAGTTCTTC.

The chain couples TRBV11-2 to TRBJ1-1; 9 bases align to TRBD1. This CDR3 comprises 14 residues. Losses at the gene ends were 7 bases for V and 11 bases for J; bases not matched to a gene: 14. The germline CDR1 and CDR2 sequences are SGHAT and FQNNGV. As DNA, the CDR3 is TGTGCCAGCAAACTTGCGGACAGGGGCAGTACGGCTTTCTTT. This gives the protein CASKLADRGSTAFF. Variable domain in full (rest from reference TRBV11-2 and TRBJ1-1): EAGVAQSPRYKIIEKRQSVAFWCNPISGHATLYWYQQILGQGPKLLIQFQNNGVVDDSQLPKDRFSAERLKGVDSTLKIQPAKLEDSAVYLCASKLADRGSTAFFGQGTRLTVV.

This rearrangement joins TRBV4-2 to TRBJ2-1, with 9 bases identical to TRBD2. Germline CDR1 LGHNA, CDR2 YNFKEQ. The CDR3 extends over 16 amino acids. V gave up 1 base and J gave up 7 bases; unmatched junction bases: 8. The CDR3 DNA follows: TGTGCCAGCAGCCAAGCCCTGGCTAGCGGGATGAATGAGCAGTTCTTC. The encoded protein is CASSQALASGMNEQFF.

This rearrangement joins TRBV5-1 to TRBJ2-1; the match to TRBD2 covers 12 bases. Germline values: CDR1 SGHRS, CDR2 YFSETQ. After removal of 1 base from V and 5 bases from J, the junction contained 4 bases not matched to a gene. This CDR3 comprises 16 residues. CDR3 loop: CASSLITSGRHNEQFF. DNA of the CDR3: TGCGCCAGCAGCTTGATAACTAGCGGGAGGCACAATGAGCAGTTCTTC.

This clone was observed a single time. The chain couples TRBV7-2 to TRBJ1-5, with 9 nucleotides matching TRBD1. Unmatched junction bases numbered 8, after V lost 5 bases and J lost 6 bases. CDR1 SGHTA and CDR2 FQGNSA come from the germline V gene. This CDR3 is built from 15 residues. In DNA form, the CDR3 reads TGTGCCAGCAGCCTTGACAGGGGGAAGGCTCAGCCCCAGCATTTT. Its protein is CASSLDRGKAQPQHF.

V gene TRBV23-1 combines with J gene TRBJ2-1; TRBD2 agrees at 9 bases. TRBV23-1 belongs to the ORF category, with a function that is uncertain. This CDR3 has 16 amino acids. Trimming removed 4 bases from V and 7 bases from J; junction bases left unmatched: 11. The CDR3 loop reads CASSPLDSGSKNEQFF. CDR3 bases: TGCGCCAGCAGTCCCCTTGATAGCGGGAGTAAGAATGAGCAGTTCTTC.

This rearrangement joins TRBV7-6 to TRBJ2-7; 11 bases match TRBD2. V was pared by 0 bases and J by 2 bases, with 0 bases of the junction left unmatched. Germline V gene data show CDR1 as SGHVS and CDR2 as FNYEAQ. CDR3 length: 15 residues. The CDR3 region is CASSLASGRAYEQYF. The CDR3 DNA sequence: TGTGCCAGCAGCTTAGCTAGCGGGAGGGCCTACGAGCAGTACTTC.

In DNA, the CDR3 is TGTGCCAGCAGTCAAGCCAGGGGACTAAACTTCTTC. Translation: CASSQARGLNFF. The chain joins TRBV11-2 to TRBJ2-1, with a weak D call TRBD2 (7 bases). Germline V gene sequence: CDR1 SGHAT, CDR2 FQNNGV. CDR3 size: 12 residues. Trimming pared 6 bases from V and 16 bases from J, leaving 19 bases between.

V and J are TRBV5-6 and TRBJ2-7; no reliable D call. From germline, CDR1 is SGHDT and CDR2 YYEEEE. This CDR3 contains 12 residues. The V gene lost 3 bases and the J gene lost 5 bases, with 9 bases spanning the gap. The CDR3 nucleotides read TGTGCCAGCAGCTCCGGGTTCGACGAGCAGTACTTC. This encodes CASSSGFDEQYF. Drawing the rest from reference TRBV5-6 and TRBJ2-7, the complete variable domain is DAGVTQSPTHLIKTRGQQVTLRCSPKSGHDTVSWYQQALGQGPQFIFQYYEEEERQRGNFPDRFSGHQFPNYSSELNVNALLLGDSALYLCASSSGFDEQYFGPGTRLTVT.

The table lists this clone with a few counts. V and J are TRBV5-6 and TRBJ2-1; D not resolved. Trimming took off 1 base at V and 5 bases at J, with 13 bases between the two ends. CDR3 length: 15 amino acids. Germline loops: CDR1 SGHDT, CDR2 YYEEEE. CDR3 DNA sequence: TGTGCCAGCAGCTTGTTTCCGAGAAGCGACAATGAGCAGTTCTTC. Translating it yields CASSLFPRSDNEQFF. The whole variable domain, filled in from reference TRBV5-6 and TRBJ2-1, reads DAGVTQSPTHLIKTRGQQVTLRCSPKSGHDTVSWYQQALGQGPQFIFQYYEEEERQRGNFPDRFSGHQFPNYSSELNVNALLLGDSALYLCASSLFPRSDNEQFFGPGTRLTVL.

The rearrangement uses TRBV4-2 and TRBJ2-3, with D perhaps TRBD2 (6 bases). Trimming took off 1 base at V and 2 bases at J, with 16 bases between the two ends. This CDR3 is built from 17 residues. Germline CDR1 and CDR2: LGHNA and YNFKEQ. DNA for the CDR3: TGTGCCAGCAGCCAAGGAATGGCGGGACTCAACACAGATACGCAGTATTTT. Encoded protein: CASSQGMAGLNTDTQYF.

The gene calls are TRBV5-1 and TRBJ2-7, with D perhaps matching TRBD1 (6 bases). The V and J ends lost 0 bases and 7 bases respectively, with 11 bases between them. Germline CDR1 and CDR2: SGHRS and YFSETQ. CDR3 length equals 13 residues. This CDR3 is CASSLGQALEQYF. CDR3 sequence (DNA): TGCGCCAGCAGCTTGGGACAGGCCTTAGAGCAGTACTTC.

The J gene is TRBJ2-6, the V gene TRBV2; no firm D call. V was cut by 6 bases and J by 0 bases, with 12 bases left in between. This CDR3 has 16 amino acids. Germline loops: CDR1 SNHLY, CDR2 FYNNEI. CDR3 region: CASRGSRSSGANVLTF. DNA of the CDR3: TGTGCCAGCAGAGGCTCACGGAGCTCTGGGGCCAACGTCCTGACTTTC.

The rearrangement uses TRBV9 and TRBJ1-2, with no clear D. Trimming cost V 1 base and J 1 base, with 8 bases left between them. The CDR3 is 14 residues long. Germline CDR1 is SGDLS and CDR2 is YYNGEE. The CDR3 loop is CASSVYAGNYGYTF. The CDR3 DNA reads TGTGCCAGCAGCGTATACGCGGGTAACTATGGCTACACCTTC.

V gene TRBV11-3 combines with J gene TRBJ1-2; D remains ambiguous. The CDR3 runs to 10 residues. Trimming took off 8 bases at V and 10 bases at J, with 11 bases between the two ends. Germline V lookup: CDR1 SGHNT, CDR2 YENEEA. CDR3 DNA sequence: TGTGCCAGCGGGCTGTTTGACTACACCTTC. Translating gives CASGLFDYTF. Variable domain in full (rest from reference TRBV11-3 and TRBJ1-2): EAGVVQSPRYKIIEKKQPVAFWCNPISGHNTLYWYLQNLGQGPELLIRYENEEAVDDSQLPKDRFSAERLKGVDSTLKIQPAELGDSAVYLCASGLFDYTFGSGTRLTVV.

The chain has TRBV2 and TRBJ2-3; 10 bases match TRBD2. Germline CDR1 and CDR2: SNHLY and FYNNEI. The length of the CDR3 is 16 residues. The V and J ends lost 1 base and 5 bases, in that order; junction bases with no gene match: 6. In nucleotides, the CDR3 is TGTGCCAGCAGTGAAGGAGCTAGCGGGAGAAAAGATACGCAGTATTTT. This translates into CASSEGASGRKDTQYF.

The gene calls are TRBV5-6 and TRBJ2-1, with 9 bases that match TRBD1. The CDR3 runs to 15 residues. After removal of 6 bases from V and 4 bases from J, the junction contained 8 bases not matched to a gene. Germline-derived CDR1 and CDR2 are SGHDT and YYEEEE. The CDR3 sequence: CASTLGGQGYNEQFF. The CDR3 DNA reads TGTGCCAGCACCCTGGGGGGACAGGGATACAATGAGCAGTTCTTC.

V is TRBV5-1 and J is TRBJ2-3; TRBD2 agrees at 8 bases. V was pared by 4 bases and J by 4 bases, with 8 bases of the junction left unmatched. This CDR3 is built from 15 residues. CDR1 SGHRS and CDR2 YFSETQ come from the germline V gene. The CDR3, as DNA: TGCGCCAGCAGCCGGGAACCGGGGGGGTCAGATACGCAGTATTTT. Translated: CASSREPGGSDTQYF.

This clone was recorded only once. The rearrangement links TRBV5-1 to TRBJ2-1; 8 nucleotides match TRBD2. Germline values: CDR1 SGHRS, CDR2 YFSETQ. V was clipped by 4 bases and J by 10 bases; unmatched bases: 16. The CDR3 contains 16 residues. CDR3 sequence (DNA): TGCGCCAGCAGCCCTGGCGGGTTAGCGGGGTCTCGGGAGCAGTTCTTC. Encoded protein: CASSPGGLAGSREQFF.

The chain is built from TRBV6-1 and TRBJ1-5; possibly TRBD1 for D (5 bases). The ends were cut back, 4 bases at V and 2 bases at J, with 9 bases in the middle. The germline gives CDR1 MNHNS, CDR2 SASEGT. The CDR3 runs 14 residues. The CDR3 reads CASSVRGGNQPQHF. The CDR3 DNA follows: TGTGCCAGCAGTGTTAGGGGCGGCAATCAGCCCCAGCATTTT.

The chain couples TRBV2 to TRBJ2-7, with TRBD1 as a possible D gene (6 bases). CDR1 is SNHLY and CDR2 is FYNNEI in the germline V gene. Trimming pared 6 bases from V and 2 bases from J, leaving 11 bases between. CDR3 size: 13 residues. The CDR3 nucleotides read TGTGCCAGCAGGGACAGACAGCCCTACGAGCAGTACTTC. Its translation is CASRDRQPYEQYF. Full variable domain (remainder filled in from reference TRBV2 and TRBJ2-7): EPEVTQTPSHQVTQMGQEVILRCVPISNHLYFYWYRQILGQKVEFLVSFYNNEISEKSEIFDDQFSVERPDGSNFTLKIRSTKLEDSAMYFCASRDRQPYEQYFGPGTRLTVT.

CDR3 in amino acids: CASSRATKSVVEQYF. CDR3 coding DNA: TGTGCCAGCAGCCGAGCGACGAAGTCAGTTGTCGAGCAGTACTTC. The V gene is TRBV11-2, the J gene TRBJ2-7; D unclear. The CDR3 is 15 residues long. V was clipped by 5 bases and J by 6 bases, with 20 bases between them. Germline CDR1 reads SGHAT; CDR2 reads FQNNGV.

J is TRBJ1-2 and V is TRBV5-4, with TRBD1 matching 9 bases. The junction had 4 bases not matched to a gene; V was cut back by 5 bases and J by 8 bases. This CDR3 has 12 residues. Germline V gene lookup returns CDR1 SGHNT and CDR2 YYREEE (reference sequence). CDR3 nucleotides: TGTGCCAGCAGATTCGGACAGGGGGGCTACACCTTC. Residues: CASRFGQGGYTF. Full variable domain (outside the CDR3, taken from reference TRBV5-4 and TRBJ1-2): ETGVTQSPTHLIKTRGQQVTLRCSSQSGHNTVSWYQQALGQGPQFIFQYYREEENGRGNFPPRFSGLQFPNYSSELNVNALELDDSALYLCASRFGQGGYTFGSGTRLTVV.

This rearrangement joins TRBV11-2 to TRBJ2-7, with a tentative D call TRBD1 (6 bases). The CDR3 spans 13 residues. With 5 bases removed from V and 7 bases from J, the gap between germline ends came to 15 bases. Germline lookup yields CDR1 SGHAT and CDR2 FQNNGV. The CDR3 nucleotides are TGTGCCAGCAGCCCCAGGGGCCCGGGAGAGCAGTACTTC. Its translation is CASSPRGPGEQYF.

The genes are TRBV6-6 and TRBJ2-3, with 16 bases aligning to TRBD2. Trimming at V came to 5 bases and at J to 6 bases, leaving 2 bases not matched to a gene. Looked up from germline, CDR1 is MNHNY and CDR2 is SVGAGI (reference sequence). The CDR3 is made up of 15 amino acids. The CDR3 protein is CASSGTSGRVDTQYF. For the CDR3, the DNA is TGTGCCAGCAGTGGGACTAGCGGGAGGGTGGATACGCAGTATTTT.

This clone was picked up a small number of times. The chain couples TRBV5-4 to TRBJ1-1; 8 positions agree with TRBD1. CDR3 size: 12 residues. Germline V gives CDR1 SGHNT, CDR2 YYREEE (reference sequence). Germline trimming cut 4 bases from V and 7 bases from J; bases unmatched to any gene: 3. DNA for the CDR3: TGTGCCAGCAGCCCTGGGACAGGTGAAGCTTTCTTT. Its protein product is CASSPGTGEAFF.